The 12 T cell receptor beta chains below come from one sample, sequenced in a study of CD8+ T cells in alopecia areata. This sample's treatment: oral pan-JAK inhibitor, 5-10 mg twice daily. After isolation, RNA underwent reverse transcription to generate cDNA as the sequencing template. The protocol was immunoSEQ multiplex PCR, while the TCRdb copy is restricted to in-frame clones and leaves out a portion. The repertoire holds more than 200,000 clones, with 40% to 45% as singletons. The sequencing used CD4+ T cells sorted from blood, collected at approximately week 36, from a patient treated with tofacitinib. These receptors all come from a human donor with alopecia areata.

This clone occurred a few times. The genes are TRBV6-5 and TRBJ2-7; 10 positions match TRBD1. Unmatched junction bases numbered 3, after V lost 5 bases and J lost 2 bases. Germline loops: CDR1 MNHEY, CDR2 SVGAGI. This CDR3 spans 14 amino acids. As DNA, the CDR3 is TGTGCCAGCAGTGGGGACAGGGGAACCTACGAGCAGTACTTC. As protein: CASSGDRGTYEQYF.

The sample holds one count of this clone. The chain joins TRBV7-3 to TRBJ1-1; no definite D call. The CDR3 loop spans 13 amino acids. Trimming left V 2 bases short and J 7 bases short, with 11 bases between. Germline loops: CDR1 SGHTA, CDR2 FQGTGA. CDR3 DNA sequence: TGTGCCAGCAGCTTAGAGCACCGGGGTGAAGCTTTCTTT. The encoded protein is CASSLEHRGEAFF.

This chain connects TRBV30 to TRBJ2-3; D remains unclear. The CDR3 spans 15 residues. Germline V gene data show CDR1 as GTSNPN and CDR2 as SVGIG (reference sequence). V dropped 4 bases and J dropped 4 bases, with 18 bases sitting between them. CDR3 region: CAWMRIAIESDTQYF. The CDR3 DNA reads TGTGCCTGGATGAGGATCGCCATCGAGTCAGATACGCAGTATTTT.

This clone was picked up one time. V is TRBV25-1 and J is TRBJ2-5; D call uncertain. Trimming removed 2 bases from V and 5 bases from J, with 6 bases in between. Germline CDR1 is MGHDK and CDR2 is SYGVNS. The CDR3 has 12 amino acids. CDR3 region: CASSEISETQYF. The CDR3, as DNA: TGTGCCAGCAGTGAAATTTCGGAGACCCAGTACTTC.

V gene TRBV5-1 combines with J gene TRBJ2-5, with TRBD2 matching over 8 bases. The germline CDR1 and CDR2 sequences are SGHRS and YFSETQ. The CDR3 is made up of 15 amino acids. V lost 0 bases, J lost 4 bases, and 5 bases stayed unmatched. In nucleotides, the CDR3 is TGCGCCAGCAGCTTGGCCCTAGCGGGTGGAGAGACCCAGTACTTC. Its translation: CASSLALAGGETQYF.

This clone was found a few times. The gene calls are TRBV18 and TRBJ2-7; D is perhaps TRBD2 (6 bases). The germline CDR1 and CDR2 sequences are KGHSH and LQKENI. The CDR3 spans 14 residues. The V end lost 6 bases, the J end lost 3 bases, and 15 bases lay between the germline ends. The CDR3 DNA sequence: TGTGCCAGCTCCTCCTCTGACGGGAGCTACGAGCAGTACTTC. Protein sequence: CASSSSDGSYEQYF.

This clone was seen only a few times. V usage is TRBV5-1 and J usage is TRBJ2-1; TRBD1 matches 9 bases. There are 16 residues in the CDR3. Germline trimming cut 4 bases from V and 4 bases from J; bases unmatched to any gene: 9. Germline V CDR1 and CDR2: SGHRS, YFSETQ. The CDR3 nucleotides are TGCGCCAGCAGCCCCCAGGGACAGGGTTCTTACAATGAGCAGTTCTTC. This sequence encodes CASSPQGQGSYNEQFF.

This clone turned up a few times. The chain links TRBV14 to TRBJ1-2; D remains ambiguous. V was clipped by 0 bases and J by 0 bases, with 11 bases between them. Germline V gene data show CDR1 as SGHDN and CDR2 as FVKESK. The length of the CDR3 is 16 residues. The CDR3 sequence: CASSQDGRRSNYGYTF. CDR3 sequence (DNA): TGTGCCAGCAGCCAAGATGGGAGGAGATCTAACTATGGCTACACCTTC.

This clone was detected only a few times. The CDR3 loop reads CASSQDPHTDTQYF. CDR3 sequence (DNA): TGCGCCAGCAGCCAAGACCCCCATACAGATACGCAGTATTTT. The chain employs TRBV4-3 and TRBJ2-3; no firm D call. Germline V CDR1 and CDR2: LGHNA, YSLEER. The CDR3 is 14 amino acids. V lost 0 bases to trimming and J lost 3 bases, with 7 bases between them.

A few counts support this clone. The genes are TRBV29-1 and TRBJ1-2; tentative D call: TRBD1 (5 bases). This CDR3 has 10 amino acids. V shed 7 bases and J shed 10 bases, with 13 bases lying between them. Germline V gives CDR1 SQVTM, CDR2 ANQGSEA. CDR3 DNA sequence: TGCAGCGCCGGGGACGCCGACTACACCTTC. Translating it yields CSAGDADYTF.

This chain uses TRBV5-1 with TRBJ2-1, with unresolved D. Germline V lookup: CDR1 SGHRS, CDR2 YFSETQ. The germline V and J ends were trimmed by 3 bases and 10 bases, with 8 bases remaining between them. The CDR3 covers 11 residues. The CDR3 region has the DNA TGCGCCAGCAGCTCTAGTATGGAGCAGTTCTTC. Translating it yields CASSSSMEQFF.

The V and J genes are TRBV7-9 and TRBJ2-4; 7 bases map to TRBD2. CDR1 is SEHNR and CDR2 is FQNEAQ in the germline V gene (reference sequence). Germline trimming cut 5 bases from V and 7 bases from J; bases unmatched to any gene: 8. This CDR3 contains 14 residues. The CDR3 sequence: CASSRAGTGNIQYF. The CDR3 bases are TGTGCCAGCAGCAGAGCGGGGACGGGCAACATTCAGTACTTC.